These 5 T cell receptor beta chains were all obtained from the same sample, sequenced in a study of blood T cell repertoires in COVID-19. Clones were sequenced by immunoSEQ multiplex PCR, and TCRdb holds only the in-frame ones, with some missing. The sample consists of under 200,000 clones, over 70% of them appearing once. Sequencing used peripheral blood. The receptors originated from a woman aged 60 to 75 with acute or convalescent COVID-19.

The CDR3 DNA reads as TGTGCCAGCAGTGGGACTCTTTATAATTCACCCCTCCACTTT. Translating gives CASSGTLYNSPLHF. V usage is TRBV11-2 and J usage is TRBJ1-6; weak D call: TRBD1 (5 bases). CDR1 and CDR2 from the germline V gene are SGHAT and FQNNGV. V lost 6 bases and J lost 4, with 10 bases in between. The CDR3 spans 14 residues.

The gene calls are TRBV15 and TRBJ1-6, with D perhaps TRBD1 (6 bases). The CDR3 loop spans 17 amino acids. Germline assignment: CDR1 LNHNV and CDR2 YYDKDF (reference sequence). V lost 4 bases to trimming and J lost 0 bases, with 13 bases between them. DNA of the CDR3: TGTGCCACCAGCATTTATACAGGGAACTCCTATAATTCACCCCTCCACTTT. Residues: CATSIYTGNSYNSPLHF.

The chain carries TRBV24-1 and TRBJ2-2; D ambiguous. The CDR3 is made up of 12 amino acids. With 7 bases removed from V and 6 bases from J, the gap between germline ends came to 8 bases. Germline V CDR1 and CDR2: KGHDR, SFDVKD. In DNA, the CDR3 is TGTGCCACCAGGAACAGTGCCGGGGAGCTGTTTTTT. Translation gives CATRNSAGELFF.

The rearrangement uses TRBV7-8 and TRBJ2-1; 9 bases align to TRBD2. Germline CDR1 is SGHVS and CDR2 is FQNEAQ. V trimming: 3 bases; J trimming: 4 bases; junction bases outside the gene matches: 10. CDR3 size: 17 residues. The CDR3 nucleotides read TGTGCCAGCAGCTTCAGGAGAGAAGCGGGGGGATACAATGAGCAGTTCTTC. Protein product: CASSFRREAGGYNEQFF.

The CDR3 reads CATSRGTSGGRQETQYF. CDR3 DNA sequence: TGTGCCACCAGCAGAGGGACTAGCGGGGGCCGTCAAGAGACCCAGTACTTC. The chain combines TRBV15 with TRBJ2-5, with TRBD2 matching 13 bases. CDR1 is LNHNV and CDR2 is YYDKDF in the germline V gene (reference sequence). The CDR3 extends over 17 amino acids. With 1 base clipped from V and 2 bases from J, the junction kept 4 bases outside the gene matches. Combining the CDR3 with reference TRBV15 and TRBJ2-5 gives the whole variable domain DAMVIQNPRYQVTQFGKPVTLSCSQTLNHNVMYWYQQKSSQAPKLLFHYYDKDFNNEADTPDNFQSRRPNTSFCFLDIRSPGLGDTAMYLCATSRGTSGGRQETQYFGPGTRLLVL.